These 5 T cell receptor beta chains were all obtained from the same sample, sequenced in a study of regulatory T cells in long-lasting Graves disease. CDR3-region Arm-PCR and iRepertoire HTBI primers produced the TCR beta libraries. A single record per CDR3 protein comes from TCRdb applying MiXCR to the multiplex PCR reads. Here the sample spans about 470,000 distinct CDR3 sequences, under 15% being singletons. Sample time point: newly diagnosed GD, antithyroid drugs for less than 3 months. The TCR library was made from RNA extracted from PBMCs. These data were also filed under a second study, of T cells in Graves' hyperthyroidism and ophthalmopathy.

The specimen comprised peripheral blood mononuclear cells (PBMCs), sampled at new diagnosis, from a patient treated with antithyroid drugs. These receptors originate from a woman aged 25-40 years with Graves disease.

This clonotype appeared many times. This sequence joins TRBV19 and TRBJ2-7; possibly TRBD2 for D (7 bases). Germline CDR1 is LNHDA and CDR2 is SQIVND (reference sequence). The CDR3 length is 15 residues. V was clipped by 7 bases and J by 3 bases, with 19 bases between them. The CDR3 DNA reads TGTGCCAGTAAGGGAAGCGGGACAATGGGCTACGAGCAGTACTTC. This gives the protein CASKGSGTMGYEQYF.

The rearrangement joins TRBV5-1 to TRBJ2-1, with TRBD2 identical over 14 bases. The CDR3 contains 17 residues. V lost 1 base, J lost 3 bases, and 3 bases stayed unmatched. Germline CDR1 is SGHRS and CDR2 is YFSETQ. The CDR3 is CASSLRGTSGSYNEQFF. The CDR3 DNA reads TGCGCCAGCAGCTTGCGCGGGACTAGCGGGAGCTACAATGAGCAGTTCTTC.

This clonotype appeared many times. The rearrangement joins TRBV6-1 to TRBJ1-2, with D unresolved. The CDR3 covers 10 residues. V shed 2 bases and J shed 13 bases, with 8 bases lying between them. Germline CDR1 is MNHNS and CDR2 is SASEGT. The CDR3 DNA reads as TGTGCCAGCAGTGAATGGGGTCCCACCTTC. This translates into CASSEWGPTF.

The chain carries TRBV24-1 and TRBJ1-4; 7 bases line up with TRBD1. V was clipped by 4 bases and J by 2 bases; unmatched bases: 12. The CDR3 has 18 residues. Germline V CDR1 and CDR2: KGHDR, SFDVKD. The CDR3 loop is CATSESTGPRATNEKLFF. CDR3 DNA: TGTGCCACCAGTGAATCGACAGGGCCCAGGGCTACTAATGAAAAACTGTTTTTT.

This clonotype was counted a few times. The V gene is TRBV5-1, the J gene TRBJ2-2; 10 bases fit TRBD1. From germline, CDR1 is SGHRS and CDR2 YFSETQ. The CDR3 runs to 18 residues. V gave up 1 base and J gave up 7 bases; unmatched junction bases: 13. The CDR3 loop reads CASSLRPSGQGPGGELFF. CDR3 bases: TGCGCCAGCAGCTTGAGACCATCGGGACAGGGGCCTGGCGGGGAGCTGTTTTTT.